The next 27 T cell receptor beta chains were all read from a single sample in a study of blood T cell repertoires in COVID-19. Repertoires were generated with immunoSEQ multiplex PCR, while TCRdb's copy carries only in-frame clones and drops some. The table lists tens of thousands of clones, around 79% of them singletons, with approximately 20% in the top ten. Sequencing input: peripheral blood. These receptors all stem from a man aged 55 to 70 with acute or convalescent COVID-19.

The chain couples TRBV5-4 to TRBJ2-5; 11 bases are a match to TRBD1. J was trimmed by 1 base and V by 5 bases; bases with no gene match: 7. This CDR3 is built from 16 residues. From germline, CDR1 is SGHNT and CDR2 YYREEE (reference sequence). For the CDR3, the DNA is TGTGCCAGCAGTCATGGGGGGACAGGGGGCCAAGAGACCCAGTACTTC. This sequence encodes CASSHGGTGGQETQYF.

The chain carries TRBV6-5 and TRBJ1-2; D not resolved. V was pared by 6 bases and J by 5 bases, with 10 bases between. Germline loops: CDR1 MNHEY, CDR2 SVGAGI. CDR3 length: 12 residues. Here the CDR3 reads CASRDRGYGYTF. In DNA form, the CDR3 reads TGTGCCAGCAGGGACCGGGGATATGGCTACACCTTC.

In this sample, this clone turned up a few times. This chain connects TRBV13 to TRBJ1-2; no firm D call. Looked up from germline, CDR1 is PRHDT and CDR2 is FYEKMQ (reference sequence). The CDR3 is 15 residues long. V gave up 0 bases and J gave up 6 bases, with 14 bases separating them. CDR3 protein: CASSLGRHGDHGYTF. The CDR3 coding sequence is TGTGCCAGCAGCTTAGGACGCCACGGGGATCATGGCTACACCTTC.

This clone was counted only a few times. The rearrangement uses TRBV6-5 and TRBJ2-1, with a tentative D call TRBD2 (7 bases). CDR1 is MNHEY and CDR2 is SVGAGI in the germline V gene. The CDR3 totals 14 residues. V shed 6 bases and J shed 8 bases, with 17 bases lying between them. The CDR3 loop is CASRTPTGRDEQFF. As DNA, the CDR3 is TGTGCCAGCAGGACTCCAACAGGGAGGGATGAGCAGTTCTTC.

This clone was observed a single time. CDR3 bases: TGTGCCATCAGTGAGTACGGGGACAGCCCCTACGAGCAGTACTTC. The encoded protein is CAISEYGDSPYEQYF. The chain employs TRBV10-3 and TRBJ2-7; 7 bases match TRBD1. With V trimmed by 1 base and J by 2 bases, 5 bases remained unmatched. This CDR3 contains 15 residues. The germline CDR1 and CDR2 sequences are ENHRY and SYGVKD.

This clone was detected once. The DNA for the CDR3 is TGCGCCAGCAGCTTGGGGCCCCAACGGGAGGCCGGAAATGAGCAGTTCTTC. Translating gives CASSLGPQREAGNEQFF. The chain couples TRBV5-1 to TRBJ2-1, with 7 bases identical to TRBD2. Germline CDR1 reads SGHRS; CDR2 reads YFSETQ. V shed 0 bases and J 7 bases; nucleotides not matched to a gene: 13. The CDR3 length is 17 residues.

The gene calls are TRBV5-1 and TRBJ2-2; TRBD1 might be the D (6 bases). Germline assignment: CDR1 SGHRS and CDR2 YFSETQ. This CDR3 region has 17 residues. V was pared by 4 bases and J by 0 bases, with 16 bases between. For the CDR3, the DNA is TGCGCCAGCAGCGACACGATCCGGACAGCGAACACCGGGGAGCTGTTTTTT. Residues: CASSDTIRTANTGELFF.

J is TRBJ2-5 and V is TRBV5-1; TRBD2 matches 11 bases. The CDR3 consists of 17 residues. Trimming at V came to 1 base and at J to 2 bases, leaving 7 bases not matched to a gene. Looked up from germline, CDR1 is SGHRS and CDR2 is YFSETQ. In DNA, the CDR3 is TGCGCCAGCAGCTTGAATTTACTAGCGGGGGAACAAGAGACCCAGTACTTC. Translation: CASSLNLLAGEQETQYF.

This clone was seen ten or more times. The chain has TRBV10-2 and TRBJ1-4; tentative D call: TRBD1 (6 bases). The CDR3 length is 14 residues. V was trimmed by 2 bases and J by 6 bases, leaving 10 bases between them. The V gene's germline CDR1 is WSHSY and CDR2 SAAADI. CDR3 nucleotides: TGCGCCAGCAGTGAGAGCGGGGGCGATGAAAAACTGTTTTTT. Translation: CASSESGGDEKLFF.

This rearrangement joins TRBV9 to TRBJ1-4; D call uncertain. The CDR3 consists of 14 residues. The ends were cut back, 2 bases at V and 8 bases at J, with 13 bases in the middle. Per germline, CDR1 SGDLS and CDR2 YYNGEE. CDR3 in DNA: TGTGCCAGCAGCGTGTCAGGAGCGGAAGAAAAACTGTTTTTT. It encodes CASSVSGAEEKLFF.

This chain connects TRBV21-1 to TRBJ2-2; the D call of TRBD2 is as the table states it, not checked on the DNA. TRBV21-1 is a recognized pseudogene. This CDR3 is built from 14 residues. The CDR3 sequence: CASLLAVDTGELFF. The CDR3 nucleotides are TGTGCCAGCCTCCTAGCGGTGGACACCGGGGAGCTGTTTTTT.

The chain joins TRBV21-1 to TRBJ2-7; the table's D call TRBD1 went unverified against the DNA. TRBV21-1 is a pseudogene. The CDR3 is made up of 15 amino acids. The CDR3 sequence is CASSAGPGQYYEQYV. The CDR3 nucleotides are TGTGCCAGCAGCGCTGGGCCCGGACAGTACTACGAGCAGTACGTC.

The chain employs TRBV28 and TRBJ1-2; 12 bases are shared with TRBD1. The CDR3 totals 18 residues. With 3 bases clipped from V and 8 bases from J, the junction kept 16 bases outside the gene matches. The germline V gene has CDR1 MDHEN and CDR2 SYDVKM. This CDR3 is CASSFLRGQGAFGKGYTF. CDR3 DNA: TGTGCCAGCAGTTTTTTGCGGGGACAGGGGGCCTTTGGCAAGGGCTACACCTTC.

This chain links TRBV5-1 with TRBJ1-2, with 8 bases matching TRBD1. Germline-derived CDR1 and CDR2 are SGHRS and YFSETQ. The CDR3 loop spans 14 amino acids. The trim removed 4 bases at V and 1 base at J, leaving 3 bases unmatched. CDR3: CASSIQGGNYGYTF. CDR3 nucleotide sequence: TGCGCCAGCAGCATACAGGGGGGTAACTATGGCTACACCTTC.

This clone was detected only once. The J gene is TRBJ1-6, the V gene TRBV5-5; TRBD1 matches 8 bases. Germline CDR1 is SGHKS and CDR2 is YYEKEE (reference sequence). The V segment lost 3 bases and the J segment 7 bases; nucleotides outside the gene matches: 6. The length of the CDR3 is 15 residues. The CDR3 DNA follows: TGTGCCAGCAGCTGGATGGGACAGGAGAATTCACCCCTCCACTTT. Its protein is CASSWMGQENSPLHF.

V is TRBV5-1 and J is TRBJ2-3; D possibly corresponds to TRBD1 (5 bases). The CDR3 runs 15 residues. Germline CDR1 and CDR2: SGHRS and YFSETQ. Trimming took off 5 bases at V and 0 bases at J, with 13 bases between the two ends. For the CDR3, the DNA is TGCGCCAGCAGATCACAGGTTTCTAGCACAGATACGCAGTATTTT. As protein: CASRSQVSSTDTQYF.

The chain joins TRBV18 to TRBJ2-5; 10 positions agree with TRBD1. The V segment lost 3 bases and the J segment 5 bases; nucleotides outside the gene matches: 6. Looked up from germline, CDR1 is KGHSH and CDR2 is LQKENI. CDR3 size: 15 residues. CDR3 coding DNA: TGTGCCAGCTCACCTCGACAGGGGGCAGGGGAGACCCAGTACTTC. This sequence encodes CASSPRQGAGETQYF.

This rearrangement joins TRBV5-1 to TRBJ2-3; the D gene is possibly TRBD1 (5 bases). The CDR3 spans 16 residues. Germline CDR1 and CDR2: SGHRS and YFSETQ. V lost 3 bases to trimming and J lost 6 bases, with 20 bases between them. The CDR3 is CASSSQLQGGVDTQYF. The CDR3 DNA is TGCGCCAGCAGCTCTCAACTCCAGGGCGGAGTTGATACGCAGTATTTT.

This clone has just one count. V and J are TRBV5-4 and TRBJ2-5; TRBD1 agrees at 9 bases. The germline CDR1 and CDR2 sequences are SGHNT and YYREEE (reference sequence). CDR3 length: 16 amino acids. V shed 4 bases and J 0 bases; nucleotides not matched to a gene: 7. For the CDR3, the DNA is TGTGCCAGCAGCATTCCGGGACAGGGTCACCAAGAGACCCAGTACTTC. It yields the protein CASSIPGQGHQETQYF.

This chain's CDR3 is CAIGRVSGGRPATNEKLFF. For the CDR3, the DNA is TGTGCCATTGGGAGGGTATCCGGGGGCAGGCCAGCAACTAATGAAAAACTGTTTTTT. This chain uses TRBV28 with TRBJ1-4, with TRBD1 as a possible D gene (6 bases). Deletions cut 10 bases from V and 0 bases from J, with 27 bases between. In germline, CDR1 is MDHEN, CDR2 SYDVKM. This CDR3 has 19 residues.

This CDR3 reads CCHGSSATQYF. CDR3 nucleotides: TGTTGTCACGGGAGTAGCGCTACGCAGTATTTT. The V and J genes are TRBV5-6 and TRBJ2-3; maybe TRBD2 (6 bases). Germline CDR1 and CDR2: SGHDT and YYEEEE. There are 11 residues in the CDR3. The full variable domain, with the rest looked up from reference TRBV5-6 and TRBJ2-3, is DAGVTQSPTHLIKTRGQQVTLRCSPKSGHDTVSWYQQALGQGPQFIFQYYEEEERQRGNFPDRFSGHQFPNYSSELNVNALLLGDSALYLCCHGSSATQYFGPGTRLTVL.

For the CDR3, the DNA is TGTGCCAGCAGCGTAGCTGCGAGAGCGGGAAACACCGGGGAGCTGTTTTTT. Amino acid sequence: CASSVAARAGNTGELFF. V and J are TRBV9 and TRBJ2-2, with 7 bases aligning to TRBD2. This CDR3 is 17 amino acids long. Losses at the gene ends were 0 bases for V and 2 bases for J; bases not matched to a gene: 7. The V gene's germline CDR1 is SGDLS and CDR2 YYNGEE.

The rearrangement joins TRBV24-1 to TRBJ2-7; 7 nucleotides match TRBD2. CDR3 length: 15 residues. Trimming cost V 0 bases and J 3 bases; bases outside gene matches: 4. Germline loops: CDR1 KGHDR, CDR2 SFDVKD. CDR3 coding DNA: TGTGCCACCAGTGATTTGGTCCTAGCGGTCTACGAGCAGTACTTC. This translates into CATSDLVLAVYEQYF.

V usage is TRBV28 and J usage is TRBJ2-7, with a possible D match to TRBD1 (6 bases). Per germline, CDR1 MDHEN and CDR2 SYDVKM. The CDR3 has 13 residues. The V gene lost 7 bases and the J gene lost 2 bases, with 12 bases spanning the gap. The DNA of the CDR3 is TGTGCCAGCAACTCAGGGGCTACCTACGAGCAGTACTTC. This sequence encodes CASNSGATYEQYF. Supplemented by reference TRBV28 and TRBJ2-7, the full variable domain reads DVKVTQSSRYLVKRTGEKVFLECVQDMDHENMFWYRQDPGLGLRLIYFSYDVKMKEKGDIPEGYSVSREKKERFSLILESASTNQTSMYLCASNSGATYEQYFGPGTRLTVT.

This clone occurred a few times. The V call is TRBV5-1, the J call TRBJ2-1, with D perhaps matching TRBD2 (5 bases). The ends were cut back, 4 bases at V and 0 bases at J, with 11 bases in the middle. The CDR3 has 15 amino acids. CDR1 and CDR2 from the germline V gene are SGHRS and YFSETQ. The CDR3 nucleotides are TGCGCCAGCAGCACGGACTTTATCTCCTACAATGAGCAGTTCTTC. The encoded protein is CASSTDFISYNEQFF. The whole variable domain, remainder taken from reference TRBV5-1 and TRBJ2-1, is KAGVTQTPRYLIKTRGQQVTLSCSPISGHRSVSWYQQTPGQGLQFLFEYFSETQRNKGNFPGRFSGRQFSNSRSEMNVSTLELGDSALYLCASSTDFISYNEQFFGPGTRLTVL.

This chain uses TRBV5-6 with TRBJ2-1; no reliable D call. V was clipped by 0 bases and J by 5 bases, with 12 bases between them. There are 15 residues in the CDR3. Germline V lookup: CDR1 SGHDT, CDR2 YYEEEE. The CDR3 DNA sequence: TGTGCCAGCAGCTTGGTCCTGGTGCGAAACAATGAGCAGTTCTTC. Translated: CASSLVLVRNNEQFF.

The genes are TRBV27 and TRBJ1-5; D is unresolved. The germline V gene encodes CDR1 MNHEY and CDR2 SMNVEV (reference sequence). The V end was cut by 1 base, the J end by 2 bases, with 6 bases between. This CDR3 spans 14 amino acids. The CDR3 DNA reads as TGTGCCAGCAGTTTATGGGCAGGCAATCAGCCCCAGCATTTT. It translates to CASSLWAGNQPQHF.